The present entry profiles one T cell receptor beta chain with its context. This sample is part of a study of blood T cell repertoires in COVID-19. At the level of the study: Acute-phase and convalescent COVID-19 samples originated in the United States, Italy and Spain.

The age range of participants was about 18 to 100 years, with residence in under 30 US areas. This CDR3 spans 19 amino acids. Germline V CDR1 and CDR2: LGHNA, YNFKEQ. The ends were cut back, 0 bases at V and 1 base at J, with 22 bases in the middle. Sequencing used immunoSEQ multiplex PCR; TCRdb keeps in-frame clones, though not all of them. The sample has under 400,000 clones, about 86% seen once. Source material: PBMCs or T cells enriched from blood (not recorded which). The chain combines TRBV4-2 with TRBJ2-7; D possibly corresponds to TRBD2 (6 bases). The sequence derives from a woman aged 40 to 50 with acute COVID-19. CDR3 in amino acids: CASSQEGIGGVELSYEQYF. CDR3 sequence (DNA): TGTGCCAGCAGCCAAGAAGGAATCGGAGGGGTAGAATTGTCCTACGAGCAGTACTTC.